This TCR beta chain was recovered during a study of CD8+CD57+ T cells in acquired aplastic anemia. Patients chosen for sequencing had CD8+CD57+ cells that had expanded, as shown by flow cytometry. Every one of the patients had aplastic anemia (severe, acquired). Receipt of therapy had not occurred in any patient by the time of blood sampling. Germline V gene lookup returns CDR1 SGHTA and CDR2 FQGTGA. There are 14 residues in the CDR3. With 5 bases clipped from V and 1 base from J, the junction kept 4 bases outside the gene matches. Genomic DNA provided the template from which TCR beta VDJ and CDR3 profiles were obtained. TCRdb reanalysed the reads using MiXCR and keeps one entry per CDR3 protein. The sample holds 80,000 to 100,000 distinct CDR3 sequences, less than 75% seen once.

The receptor comes from a human donor with aplastic anemia. What was sequenced was sorted CD4+, CD8+, or CD8+CD57+ T cells (not recorded which) from PBMCs. The V gene is TRBV7-3, the J gene TRBJ2-5; 7 nucleotides align to TRBD1. This CDR3 is CASSAGTVQETQYF. CDR3 nucleotide sequence: TGTGCCAGCAGCGCTGGGACAGTCCAAGAGACCCAGTACTTC. The entire variable domain, with the rest obtained from reference TRBV7-3 and TRBJ2-5, is as follows: GAGVSQTPSNKVTEKGKYVELRCDPISGHTALYWYRQSLGQGPEFLIYFQGTGAADDSGLPNDRFFAVRPEGSVSTLKIQRTERGDSAVYLCASSAGTVQETQYFGPGTRLLVL.